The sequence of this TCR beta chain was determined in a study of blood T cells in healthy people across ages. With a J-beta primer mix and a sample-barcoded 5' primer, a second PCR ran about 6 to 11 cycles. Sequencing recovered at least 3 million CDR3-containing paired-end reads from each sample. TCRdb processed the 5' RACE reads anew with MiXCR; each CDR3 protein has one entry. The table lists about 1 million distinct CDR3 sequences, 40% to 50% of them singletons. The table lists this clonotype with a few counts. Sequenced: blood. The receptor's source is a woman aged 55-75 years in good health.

CDR3 sequence (DNA): TGCAGTGCTCGTGGGAGGTGGGTCTATGAGCAGTTCTTC. Residues: CSARGRWVYEQFF. The genes are TRBV20-1 and TRBJ2-1; D possibly corresponds to TRBD2 (6 bases). Germline V CDR1 and CDR2: DFQATT, SNEGSKA (reference sequence). This CDR3 comprises 13 residues. V shed 5 bases and J shed 8 bases, with 16 bases lying between them.